This T cell receptor beta chain comes out of a study of blood T cell repertoires in COVID-19. As for the study in general: Whether acute or convalescent, the COVID-19 samples came from the United States, Italy and Spain. PBMCs, B-cell-depleted T cells, or T cells provided the cDNA or gDNA that made up the material.

The CDR3 contains 15 residues. Germline V gene lookup returns CDR1 SEHNR and CDR2 FQNEAQ (reference sequence). Germline trimming cut 5 bases from V and 0 bases from J; bases unmatched to any gene: 3. In the original workflow: By means of reference gene primer amplification, nucleated cell counts were estimated. The method was immunoSEQ multiplex PCR; TCRdb's version includes in-frame clones alone and lacks a portion of them. That table furnishes V, J and clone size, whereas the DNA furnished D and trimming. The table lists hundreds of thousands of clones, approximately 90% of them singletons. The origin of this receptor is a woman aged 25 to 39 with acute or convalescent COVID-19. The chain combines TRBV7-9 with TRBJ2-2, with TRBD1 matching 7 bases. Specimen: peripheral blood. The CDR3 DNA is TGTGCCAGCAGCCCGGGGACAGCGAACACCGGGGAGCTGTTTTTT. Translation gives CASSPGTANTGELFF.